This is a list of T cell receptor beta chains from one sample in a study of blood T cell repertoires in COVID-19. Clones were sequenced by immunoSEQ multiplex PCR, and TCRdb holds only the in-frame ones, with some missing. The top ten clones hold less than 3% of a sample with some 97,000 clones, 80% to 90% of them seen once. The sequencing sample was made of PBMCs or T cells enriched from blood (not recorded which). Receptor source: a woman aged 45-65 years who had recovered from COVID-19. Each CDR3 is given with its conserved first and last residue. A D gene is named only where the DNA matches it firmly. The size entry is marked missing in some rows and otherwise reads once, few, many or a size class.

J gene | V gene | clone size | CDR3 length | D gene | CDR3 DNA | CDR3 protein
TRBJ1-6 | TRBV3-1/TRBV3-2 | . | 16 | TRBD1 | TGTGCCAGCAGCCAAGGGGACAGGGGGCAAGGGTCACCCCTCCACTTT | CASSQGDRGQGSPLHF
TRBJ1-4 | TRBV3-1/TRBV3-2 | . | 15 | TRBD1 | TGTGCCAGCAGCCACCGTACAGGGGGAGCTGAAAAACTGTTTTTT | CASSHRTGGAEKLFF
TRBJ1-4 | TRBV5-4 | . | 16 | . | TGTGCCAGCAGCCCAACGACAGGCAGATCGAGTGAAAAACTGTTTTTT | CASSPTTGRSSEKLFF
TRBJ1-2 | TRBV7-8 | . | 14 | . | TGTGCCAGCAGCGAACGGACAGAGCACTATGGCTACACCTTC | CASSERTEHYGYTF
TRBJ2-2 | TRBV5-4 | . | 14 | . | TGTGCCTTGAGGCGAGGGCTAGGCACCGGGGAGCTGTTTTTT | CALRRGLGTGELFF
TRBJ1-5 | TRBV20-1 | once | 9 | . | TGCAGTGCCGGGTGGCCCCAGCATTTT | CSAGWPQHF
TRBJ2-7 | TRBV28 | . | 15 | TRBD1 | TGTGCCAGCAGTTCGGGACAGGGGGGGACCTACGAGCAGTACTTC | CASSSGQGGTYEQYF
TRBJ2-1 | TRBV14 | . | 12 | . | TGTGCCAGCAGCCAAGAACCAGTTGAGCAGTTCTTC | CASSQEPVEQFF
TRBJ2-1 | TRBV7-3 | . | 13 | . | TGTGCCAGCAGCTTGAGACCTACGGGTGAGCAGTTCTTC | CASSLRPTGEQFF
TRBJ1-2 | TRBV6-6 | . | 18 | TRBD1 | TGTGCCAGCAGTCCGCTCCTATCGACGGACAGGCTTTTATATGGCTACACCTTC | CASSPLLSTDRLLYGYTF
TRBJ2-1 | TRBV10-3 | . | 13 | TRBD1 | TGTGCCATCATGGGACAGGGAGAAAATGAGCAGTTCTTC | CAIMGQGENEQFF
TRBJ2-7 | TRBV10-2 | . | 15 | TRBD2 | TGCGCCAGCAGTGGTTCGGGGAGGGGCTCCTACGAGCAGTACTTC | CASSGSGRGSYEQYF
TRBJ2-7 | TRBV7-3 | . | 14 | . | TGTGCCAGCAGCCGCGGGACCGAAGGGTACGAGCAGTACTTC | CASSRGTEGYEQYF
TRBJ1-5 | TRBV19 | . | 16 | TRBD1 | TGTGCCAGTAGACCCCTTGACAGGGGCGAAAATCAGCCCCAGCATTTT | CASRPLDRGENQPQHF
TRBJ2-5 | TRBV2 | . | 14 | . | TGTGCCAGCAGTGAACGGCAGACACAAGAGACCCAGTACTTC | CASSERQTQETQYF
TRBJ1-5 | TRBV28 | . | 14 | . | TGTGCCAGCAGTTTAGGGGGCGGCAATCAGCCCCAGCATTTT | CASSLGGGNQPQHF
TRBJ2-3 | TRBV5-1 | . | 15 | . | TGCGCCAGCAGTGGAGATGGATTGAGCACAGATACGCAGTATTTT | CASSGDGLSTDTQYF
TRBJ1-3 | TRBV30 | . | 15 | TRBD1 | TGTGCCTGGAGTGTGGGACAGCTAACTGGAAACACCATATATTTT | CAWSVGQLTGNTIYF
TRBJ1-1 | TRBV6-1 | . | 17 | . | TGTGCCAGCAGTGAAGCCCCCTCAGGATGGATGAACACTGAAGCTTTCTTT | CASSEAPSGWMNTEAFF
TRBJ2-2 | TRBV30 | . | 15 | TRBD1 | TGTGCCTGGAGGACCGGGACAGGGAACACCGGGGAGCTGTTTTTT | CAWRTGTGNTGELFF
TRBJ1-5 | TRBV5-1 | . | 14 | TRBD1 | TGCGCCAGCAGCTTGGAGGGACAGAAGGAGCCCCAGCATTTT | CASSLEGQKEPQHF
TRBJ2-3 | TRBV19 | . | 14 | TRBD1 | TGTGCCAGTACCGTACAGGGGATCACAGATACGCAGTATTTT | CASTVQGITDTQYF
TRBJ2-2 | TRBV28 | . | 15 | TRBD2 | TGTGCCAGCAGCTTAGCGGGGTCGAACACCGGGGAGCTGTTTTTT | CASSLAGSNTGELFF
TRBJ1-1 | TRBV27 | once | 13 | . | TGTGCCAGCAGTTTCAGGGCCGGAGCTGAAGCTTTCTTT | CASSFRAGAEAFF
TRBJ2-7 | TRBV2 | once | 14 | . | TGTGCCAGCATGTTCCGGACTACCTCCTACGAGCAGTACTTC | CASMFRTTSYEQYF